Listed here are 25 T cell receptor beta chains from one sample, sequenced in a study of blood T cell repertoires in COVID-19. Using immunoSEQ multiplex PCR, the repertoire was profiled, and TCRdb retains in-frame clones only, with some absent. The sample consists of roughly 500,000 clones, around nine tenths of them appearing once. Sequencing input: PBMCs or T cells enriched from blood (not recorded which). Source of these receptors: a woman in her thirties or forties who had recovered from COVID-19.

The rearrangement joins TRBV7-9 to TRBJ1-4; D possibly corresponds to TRBD1 (5 bases). From germline, CDR1 is SEHNR and CDR2 FQNEAQ (reference sequence). Deletions cut 1 base from V and 6 bases from J, with 15 bases between. The CDR3 is 16 amino acids. The CDR3 DNA sequence: TGTGCCAGCAGCTTAGGCCGACAGTTTCTGGATGAAAAACTGTTTTTT. This gives the protein CASSLGRQFLDEKLFF.

The V gene is TRBV5-1, the J gene TRBJ1-3, with TRBD1 identical over 9 bases. With V trimmed by 3 bases and J by 4 bases, 11 bases remained unmatched. The germline gives CDR1 SGHRS, CDR2 YFSETQ. The CDR3 covers 17 residues. The CDR3 loop reads CASSSGDRDYLGNTIYF. DNA for the CDR3: TGCGCCAGCAGCTCGGGGGACAGGGATTATTTAGGAAACACCATATATTTT. Together with reference TRBV5-1 and TRBJ1-3, the CDR3 gives the full variable domain: KAGVTQTPRYLIKTRGQQVTLSCSPISGHRSVSWYQQTPGQGLQFLFEYFSETQRNKGNFPGRFSGRQFSNSRSEMNVSTLELGDSALYLCASSSGDRDYLGNTIYFGEGSWLTVV.

This chain joins TRBV21-1 and TRBJ1-1; TRBD1 is the table's D call, not checked against the DNA. TRBV21-1 is shown as a pseudogene. This CDR3 comprises 14 residues. The CDR3 spells CASSTRTGLTEAFF. The CDR3 nucleotides read TGTGCCAGCAGCACTCGGACAGGGCTTACTGAAGCTTTCTTT.

V is TRBV6-5 and J is TRBJ2-4; perhaps TRBD2 as D (6 bases). Germline CDR1 MNHEY, CDR2 SVGAGI. V was clipped by 4 bases and J by 11 bases, with 18 bases between them. The CDR3 extends over 14 amino acids. CDR3 residues: CASSSGPGGFVQYF. The CDR3, as DNA: TGTGCCAGCAGTTCTGGGCCCGGGGGTTTCGTTCAGTACTTC.

The chain uses TRBV19 and TRBJ1-2; D gene ambiguous. The CDR3 runs 11 residues. V was clipped by 2 bases and J by 7 bases, with 5 bases between them. CDR1 and CDR2 from the germline V gene are LNHDA and SQIVND (reference sequence). The CDR3 protein is CASSISSGYTF. The DNA for the CDR3 is TGTGCCAGTAGTATATCGTCTGGCTACACCTTC.

The chain uses TRBV7-2 and TRBJ2-2, with a tentative D call TRBD2 (5 bases). CDR1 is SGHTA, CDR2 FQGNSA, per germline. CDR3 length: 15 residues. V lost 3 bases, J lost 4 bases, and 12 bases lay in between. The CDR3 protein is CASSFIEGITGELFF. For the CDR3, the DNA is TGTGCCAGCAGCTTCATAGAGGGAATCACCGGGGAGCTGTTTTTT.

V usage is TRBV10-3 and J usage is TRBJ1-2; D is undetermined. With 3 bases removed from V and 5 bases from J, the gap between germline ends came to 10 bases. Germline V CDR1 and CDR2: ENHRY, SYGVKD. The CDR3 contains 13 residues. The CDR3 DNA reads TGTGCCATCAGTGAAGACATCGAATATGGCTACACCTTC. Protein: CAISEDIEYGYTF.

This clone was picked up a small number of times. The chain is built from TRBV6-5 and TRBJ2-3; 7 bases agree with TRBD2. In germline, CDR1 is MNHEY, CDR2 SVGAGI. The V segment lost 2 bases and the J segment 3 bases; nucleotides outside the gene matches: 5. The CDR3 length is 15 residues. The CDR3 DNA reads TGTGCCAGCAGTTACGGCGGGAGCGGAACAGATACGCAGTATTTT. It specifies CASSYGGSGTDTQYF.

In DNA, the CDR3 is TGTGCCAGCAGTAGACGAAGACAGAGCTATGGCTACACCTTC. It encodes CASSRRRQSYGYTF. V gene TRBV6-4 combines with J gene TRBJ1-2; D may be TRBD1 (5 bases). Germline lookup yields CDR1 MRHNA and CDR2 SNTAGT. V was trimmed by 5 bases and J by 4 bases, leaving 14 bases between them. CDR3 length equals 14 residues.

The chain combines TRBV6-2 or TRBV6-3 with TRBJ2-1; weak D call: TRBD2 (6 bases). The CDR3 length is 17 residues. Germline loops: CDR1 MNHEY, CDR2 SVGEGT. V lost 2 bases to trimming and J lost 0 bases, with 14 bases between them. CDR3 sequence: CASSYLRRDSSYNEQFF. Written as DNA, the CDR3 is TGTGCCAGCAGTTACCTTCGGCGGGATAGCTCCTACAATGAGCAGTTCTTC.

The V call is TRBV30, the J call TRBJ1-2; the match to TRBD1 covers 11 bases. V dropped 5 bases and J dropped 3; count of bases not matched to a gene: 5. The CDR3 spans 14 residues. Germline CDR1 GTSNPN, CDR2 SVGIG (reference sequence). In DNA form, the CDR3 reads TGTGCCTGGGTATGGACAGGGGGCTACTATGGCTACACCTTC. It codes for CAWVWTGGYYGYTF.

J is TRBJ1-4 and V is TRBV19; 8 nucleotides line up with TRBD1. Germline V gene lookup returns CDR1 LNHDA and CDR2 SQIVND (reference sequence). CDR3 length: 15 amino acids. V was pared by 6 bases and J by 4 bases, with 7 bases of the junction left unmatched. The DNA of the CDR3 is TGTGCCAGTAGGGAAACAGGGGGAAGTAATGAAAAACTGTTTTTT. The encoded protein is CASRETGGSNEKLFF.

The V gene is TRBV18, the J gene TRBJ1-1, with D unclear. Germline V gene data show CDR1 as KGHSH and CDR2 as LQKENI. The CDR3 has 13 residues. V lost 6 bases and J 1 base, leaving 9 bases between the germline ends. DNA for the CDR3: TGTGCCAGCTCCCCCTCGTGGAACACTGAAGCTTTCTTT. Protein: CASSPSWNTEAFF.

The genes are TRBV5-6 and TRBJ2-2; possible D gene TRBD1, 5 bases. This CDR3 spans 15 amino acids. V lost 0 bases and J 6 bases, leaving 12 bases between the germline ends. Germline assignment: CDR1 SGHDT and CDR2 YYEEEE. The CDR3 loop reads CASSLGGRVAGELFF. The CDR3, as DNA: TGTGCCAGCAGCTTGGGTGGCAGGGTAGCCGGGGAGCTGTTTTTT.

This clone has a handful of counts. The V gene is TRBV27, the J gene TRBJ2-1, with 12 positions matching TRBD2. Trimming cost V 5 bases and J 9 bases; bases outside gene matches: 8. Germline CDR1 is MNHEY and CDR2 is SMNVEV (reference sequence). This CDR3 has 15 residues. The CDR3 coding sequence is TGTGCCAGCAGTCCCTCTCTAGCGGGAGGGAGTGAGCAGTTCTTC. This encodes CASSPSLAGGSEQFF.

V gene TRBV4-3 combines with J gene TRBJ1-1, with TRBD1 matching 11 bases. CDR3 length: 14 amino acids. V was clipped by 1 base and J by 7 bases; unmatched bases: 2. The germline V gene encodes CDR1 LGHNA and CDR2 YSLEER. In nucleotides, the CDR3 is TGCGCCAGCAGCCAAGCCGGGACAGGGGGTGAAGCTTTCTTT. Translation: CASSQAGTGGEAFF.

This sequence joins TRBV29-1 and TRBJ1-1; D perhaps matches TRBD1 (6 bases). The germline gives CDR1 SQVTM, CDR2 ANQGSEA. Trimming removed 5 bases from V and 1 base from J, with 14 bases in between. The CDR3 contains 14 residues. The CDR3 here is CSVRPGGANTEAFF. The CDR3 nucleotides read TGCAGCGTTAGACCGGGGGGCGCGAACACTGAAGCTTTCTTT.

The chain combines TRBV10-2 with TRBJ1-6; TRBD1 is a possible D gene (5 bases). The V end lost 7 bases, the J end lost 7 bases, and 11 bases lay between the germline ends. The CDR3 has 13 residues. CDR1 WSHSY and CDR2 SAAADI come from the germline V gene. DNA for the CDR3: TGCGCCAGCAAGGACACAGACAATTCACCCCTCCACTTT. Its translation is CASKDTDNSPLHF.

The V call is TRBV7-2, the J call TRBJ1-2; D remains unclear. V was trimmed by 5 bases and J by 1 base, leaving 14 bases between them. The length of the CDR3 is 15 residues. Germline CDR1 and CDR2: SGHTA and FQGNSA. The CDR3 sequence is CASSLRLQLNYGYTF. The CDR3 DNA follows: TGTGCCAGCAGCCTCCGATTACAGCTTAACTATGGCTACACCTTC.

CDR3 amino acids: CASSPALAGAGFASTDTQYF. As DNA, the CDR3 is TGTGCCAGCAGCCCCGCCCTAGCGGGAGCTGGGTTCGCTAGCACAGATACGCAGTATTTT. The V and J genes are TRBV3-1 (or the pseudogene TRBV3-2) and TRBJ2-3; 10 bases map to TRBD2. From germline, CDR1 is LGHDT and CDR2 YNNKEL (reference sequence). CDR3 size: 20 residues. V lost 4 bases, J lost 0 bases, and 16 bases stayed unmatched.

V is TRBV14 and J is TRBJ1-1, with unresolved D. The CDR3 spans 13 residues. The germline V gene has CDR1 SGHDN and CDR2 FVKESK. V was shortened by 4 bases and J by 0 bases, with 6 bases between the two germline ends. CDR3 bases: TGTGCCAGCAGCCTTCAGATGAACACTGAAGCTTTCTTT. Its translation is CASSLQMNTEAFF.

This clone was seen a few times. The rearrangement uses TRBV6-5 and TRBJ2-7; tentative D call: TRBD2 (6 bases). With 2 bases removed from V and 3 bases from J, the gap between germline ends came to 11 bases. Germline values: CDR1 MNHEY, CDR2 SVGAGI. The CDR3 has 14 amino acids. The CDR3 sequence is CASSYGAGYYEQYF. The DNA of the CDR3 is TGTGCCAGCAGTTACGGGGCGGGGTACTACGAGCAGTACTTC.

The V and J genes are TRBV19 and TRBJ1-4; 7 bases agree with TRBD1. Germline CDR1 reads LNHDA; CDR2 reads SQIVND (reference sequence). After removal of 0 bases from V and 7 bases from J, the junction contained 11 bases not matched to a gene. The CDR3 loop spans 17 amino acids. The chain's CDR3 is CASSIDLVGQGGEKLFF. CDR3 DNA sequence: TGTGCCAGTAGTATAGATTTGGTCGGCCAGGGGGGTGAAAAACTGTTTTTT.

The chain combines TRBV6-6 with TRBJ2-7; possibly TRBD1 for D (5 bases). The CDR3 runs to 16 residues. Trimming took off 5 bases at V and 2 bases at J, with 19 bases between the two ends. CDR1 is MNHNY and CDR2 is SVGAGI in the germline V gene (reference sequence). As DNA, the CDR3 is TGTGCCAGCAGTACCACCTTGCAGGGAACCCCCTACGAGCAGTACTTC. Translated, it gives CASSTTLQGTPYEQYF.

The V and J genes are TRBV12-5 and TRBJ1-3, with D hard to call. Germline assignment: CDR1 LGHNT and CDR2 FRNRAP. The ends were cut back, 0 bases at V and 3 bases at J, with 12 bases in the middle. CDR3 length equals 16 residues. The CDR3: CASGLVLSSLGNTIYF. CDR3 DNA sequence: TGTGCTAGTGGTTTGGTACTGAGTTCGCTTGGAAACACCATATATTTT.